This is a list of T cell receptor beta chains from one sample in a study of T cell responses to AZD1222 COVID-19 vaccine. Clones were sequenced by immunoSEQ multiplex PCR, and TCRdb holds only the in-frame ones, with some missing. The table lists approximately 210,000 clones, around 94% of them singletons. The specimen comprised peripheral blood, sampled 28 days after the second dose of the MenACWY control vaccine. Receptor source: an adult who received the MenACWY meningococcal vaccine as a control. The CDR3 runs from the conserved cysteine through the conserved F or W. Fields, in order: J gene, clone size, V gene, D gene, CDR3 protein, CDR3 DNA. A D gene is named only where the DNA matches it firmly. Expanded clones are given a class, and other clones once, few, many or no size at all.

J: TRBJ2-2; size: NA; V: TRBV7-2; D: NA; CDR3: CASSLSGAYTGELFF; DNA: TGTGCCAGCAGCTTATCGGGAGCCTACACCGGGGAGCTGTTTTTT
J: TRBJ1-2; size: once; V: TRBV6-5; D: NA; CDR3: CASTDTNPLYGYTF; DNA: TGTGCCAGCACCGACACTAACCCCCTCTATGGCTACACCTTC
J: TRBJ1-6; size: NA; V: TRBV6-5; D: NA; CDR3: CASSYGRDHNSPLHF; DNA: TGTGCCAGCAGTTACGGCAGGGACCATAATTCACCCCTCCACTTT
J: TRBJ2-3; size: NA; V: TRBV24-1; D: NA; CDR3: CATSDSGSTDTQYF; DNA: TGTGCCACCAGTGATTCGGGCAGCACAGATACGCAGTATTTT
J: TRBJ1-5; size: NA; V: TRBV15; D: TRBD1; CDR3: CATSRRRDRGELGNQPQHF; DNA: TGTGCCACCAGCAGAAGGAGGGACAGGGGTGAGTTAGGCAATCAGCCCCAGCATTTT
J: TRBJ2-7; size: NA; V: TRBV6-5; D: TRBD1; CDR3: CASRDSTYGQYF; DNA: TGTGCCAGCCGGGACAGTACCTACGGGCAGTACTTC
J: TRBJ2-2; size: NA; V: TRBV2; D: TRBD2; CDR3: CASSEAGGNTGELFF; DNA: TGTGCCAGCAGTGAGGCGGGAGGGAACACCGGGGAGCTGTTTTTT
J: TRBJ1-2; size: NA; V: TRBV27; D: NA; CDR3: CASSLRQSRQQAYGYTF; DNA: TGTGCCAGCAGTCTACGGCAATCGAGGCAGCAAGCCTATGGCTACACCTTC
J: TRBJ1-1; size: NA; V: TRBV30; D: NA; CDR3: CAWSWGGTEAFF; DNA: TGTGCCTGGAGTTGGGGGGGCACTGAAGCTTTCTTT
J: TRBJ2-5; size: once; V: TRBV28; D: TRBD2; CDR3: CASSPYLRRGGETQYF; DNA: TGTGCCAGCAGCCCTTACCTGAGAAGGGGAGGGGAGACCCAGTACTTC
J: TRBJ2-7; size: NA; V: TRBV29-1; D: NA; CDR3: CSVEDSAGGEQYF; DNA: TGCAGCGTTGAAGATTCAGCAGGCGGCGAGCAGTACTTC
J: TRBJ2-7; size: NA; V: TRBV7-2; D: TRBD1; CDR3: CASSLEWGQRHEQYF; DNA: TGTGCCAGCAGCTTAGAGTGGGGACAGCGGCACGAGCAGTACTTC
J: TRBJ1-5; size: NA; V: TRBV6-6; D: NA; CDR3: CASSYPQDSSNQPQHF; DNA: TGTGCCAGCAGTTACCCCCAAGATTCTAGCAATCAGCCCCAGCATTTT
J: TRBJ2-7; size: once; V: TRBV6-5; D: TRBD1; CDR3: CASSPTGGLSYEQYF; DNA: TGTGCCAGCAGTCCGACAGGGGGCTTATCCTACGAGCAGTACTTC
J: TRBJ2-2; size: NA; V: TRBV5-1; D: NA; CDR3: CASSLDSPNTGELFF; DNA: TGCGCCAGCAGCTTGGATTCCCCTAACACCGGGGAGCTGTTTTTT
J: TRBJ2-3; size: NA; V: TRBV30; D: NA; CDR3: CALSPGEVGADTQYF; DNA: TGTGCCTTATCTCCAGGAGAAGTAGGGGCAGATACGCAGTATTTT
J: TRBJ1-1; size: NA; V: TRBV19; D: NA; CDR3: CASSIRETGNTEAFF; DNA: TGTGCCAGTAGTATAAGAGAGACAGGGAACACTGAAGCTTTCTTT
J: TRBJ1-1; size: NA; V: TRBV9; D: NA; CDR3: CASSVTALNTEAFF; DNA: TGTGCCAGCAGCGTAACGGCTCTGAACACTGAAGCTTTCTTT
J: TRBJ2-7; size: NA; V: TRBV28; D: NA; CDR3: CASSEGSYEQYF; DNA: TGTGCCAGCAGTGAAGGGAGCTACGAGCAGTACTTC
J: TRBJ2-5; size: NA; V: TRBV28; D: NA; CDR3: CASSSPGGEETQYF; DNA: TGTGCCAGCAGTTCTCCCGGCGGGGAAGAGACCCAGTACTTC
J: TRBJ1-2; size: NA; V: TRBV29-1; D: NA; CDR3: CSVNDIRGGYTF; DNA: TGCAGCGTCAATGACATCAGGGGTGGCTACACCTTC
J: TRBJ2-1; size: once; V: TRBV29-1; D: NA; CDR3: CSLRPSYNEQFF; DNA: TGCAGCCTCCGACCTAGTTACAATGAGCAGTTCTTC
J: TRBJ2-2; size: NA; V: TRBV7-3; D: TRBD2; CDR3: CASSYGTSAGELFF; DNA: TGTGCCAGCAGCTACGGGACTAGCGCCGGGGAGCTGTTTTTT
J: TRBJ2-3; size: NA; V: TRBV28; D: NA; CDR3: CASSSTTDTQYF; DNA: TGTGCCAGCAGTTCTACTACGGATACGCAGTATTTT
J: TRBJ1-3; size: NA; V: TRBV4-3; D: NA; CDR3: CASSPGRSSGNTIYF; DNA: TGCGCCAGCAGCCCGGGACGGTCCTCTGGAAACACCATATATTTT
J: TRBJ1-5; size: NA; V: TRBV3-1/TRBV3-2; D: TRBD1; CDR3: CASSKTTGTNQPQHF; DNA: TGTGCCAGCAGCAAAACGACAGGGACCAATCAGCCCCAGCATTTT
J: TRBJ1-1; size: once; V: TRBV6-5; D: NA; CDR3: CASRRDSKAEAFF; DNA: TGTGCCAGCAGAAGGGACTCAAAGGCTGAAGCTTTCTTT
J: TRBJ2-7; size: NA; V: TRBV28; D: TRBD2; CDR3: CASSLLRGAQYF; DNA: TGTGCCAGCAGTTTATTGCGGGGGGCGCAGTACTTC
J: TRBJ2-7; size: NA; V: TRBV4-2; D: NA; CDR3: CASSQGQSSYEQYF; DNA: TGTGCCAGCAGCCAAGGACAGAGCTCCTACGAGCAGTACTTC
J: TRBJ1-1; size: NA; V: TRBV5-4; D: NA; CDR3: CASSSSRQNTEAFF; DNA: TGTGCCAGCAGCTCAAGCCGGCAGAACACTGAAGCTTTCTTT
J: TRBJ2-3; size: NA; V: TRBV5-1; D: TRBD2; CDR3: CASSLEGGVTDTQYF; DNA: TGCGCCAGCAGCTTGGAGGGAGGGGTCACAGATACGCAGTATTTT
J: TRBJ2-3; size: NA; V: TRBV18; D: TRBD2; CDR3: CASSPLTPGTSGNTDTQYF; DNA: TGTGCCAGCTCACCACTAACCCCTGGGACTAGCGGGAACACAGATACGCAGTATTTT
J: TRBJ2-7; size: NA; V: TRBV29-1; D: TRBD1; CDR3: CSVEEHGTGGSYEQYF; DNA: TGCAGCGTTGAAGAGCATGGGACAGGGGGCTCCTACGAGCAGTACTTC
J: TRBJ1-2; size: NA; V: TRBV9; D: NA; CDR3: CASSPGQFDGYTF; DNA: TGTGCCAGCAGCCCAGGACAGTTCGATGGCTACACCTTC